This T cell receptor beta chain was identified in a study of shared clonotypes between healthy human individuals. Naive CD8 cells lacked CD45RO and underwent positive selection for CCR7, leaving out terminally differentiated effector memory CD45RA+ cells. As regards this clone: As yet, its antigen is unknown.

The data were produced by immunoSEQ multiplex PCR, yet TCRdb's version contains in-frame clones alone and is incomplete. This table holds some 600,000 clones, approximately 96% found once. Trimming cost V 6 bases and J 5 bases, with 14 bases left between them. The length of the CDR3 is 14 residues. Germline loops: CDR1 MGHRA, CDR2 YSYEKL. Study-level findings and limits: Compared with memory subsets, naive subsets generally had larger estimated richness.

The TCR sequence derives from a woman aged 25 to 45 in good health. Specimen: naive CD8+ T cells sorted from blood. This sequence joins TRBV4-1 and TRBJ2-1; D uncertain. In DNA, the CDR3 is TGCGCCAGCAGGCCTTACGACGATCACAATGAGCAGTTCTTC. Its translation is CASRPYDDHNEQFF.